The next 26 T cell receptor beta chains were all read from a single sample in a study of early T cells in non-severe SARS-CoV-2 infection (dated by TCRdb to the early 2020s). Library prep was done by 5' RACE. The sequencer was a NextSeq 500. TCRdb reprocessed the public reads (quality trimming at Q25 with fastp, clone calling with MiXCR) and kept in-frame beta chains. Rows with a matching CDR3 protein are joined into one entry that keeps the most common DNA and genes. Present in this sample are fewer than 120,000 distinct CDR3 sequences, around an eighth of which were seen just once. Approximately 4% of the sample is taken by the ten largest. The input for sequencing was whole blood, taken at baseline. The receptors stem from an adult who was a healthcare worker with PCR-confirmed SARS-CoV-2 infection or an uninfected control (not recorded which).

This clonotype came up a few times. The rearrangement joins TRBV7-9 to TRBJ2-7; the D gene could be TRBD1 or TRBD2 (6 bases each). V gave up 5 bases and J gave up 1 base, with 21 bases separating them. This CDR3 contains 17 residues. Germline CDR1 is SEHNR and CDR2 is FQNEAQ (reference sequence). This chain's CDR3 is CASSPRPTGAVSYEQYF. The CDR3 DNA sequence: TGTGCCAGCAGCCCCCGACCGACGGGGGCCGTGTCCTACGAGCAGTACTTC.

This clonotype was seen a few times. The rearrangement uses TRBV5-1 and TRBJ2-2; 9 bases are a match to TRBD2. CDR1 is SGHRS, CDR2 YFSETQ, per germline. V shed 0 bases, J shed 8 bases, and the junction held 8 bases outside the gene matches. This CDR3 spans 16 amino acids. CDR3 loop: CASSLDPAGGSGELFF. DNA for the CDR3: TGCGCCAGCAGCTTGGACCCAGCGGGAGGCTCTGGGGAGCTGTTTTTT.

The chain links TRBV7-3 to TRBJ2-1, with a tentative D call TRBD1 (6 bases). The V gene lost 5 bases and the J gene lost 5 bases, with 16 bases spanning the gap. Germline lookup yields CDR1 SGHTA and CDR2 FQGTGA. CDR3 length: 15 residues. CDR3 sequence reads: CASSPQDRNNNEQFF. The DNA for the CDR3 is TGTGCCAGCAGCCCCCAAGACAGGAACAACAATGAGCAGTTCTTC.

This clonotype came up a few times. The J gene is TRBJ2-1, the V gene TRBV19; possibly TRBD2 for D (6 bases). CDR3 size: 17 residues. V lost 0 bases and J lost 4, with 16 bases in between. Looked up from germline, CDR1 is LNHDA and CDR2 is SQIVND (reference sequence). CDR3 sequence (DNA): TGTGCCAGTAGTATAGATGTAGAGGTAGCGGTATACAATGAGCAGTTCTTC. The encoded protein is CASSIDVEVAVYNEQFF.

This clonotype was detected only a few times. This sequence joins TRBV10-1 and TRBJ2-1; 7 bases are a match to TRBD1. The CDR3 has 15 amino acids. CDR1 is WNHNN, CDR2 SYGVQD, per germline (reference sequence). Trimming removed 5 bases from V and 0 bases from J; junction bases left unmatched: 4. CDR3 region: CASSQGTDSYNEQFF. CDR3 nucleotide sequence: TGCGCCAGCAGTCAGGGGACAGACTCCTACAATGAGCAGTTCTTC.

The chain recombines TRBV11-3 with TRBJ2-5; tentatively, D is TRBD1 (5 bases). CDR3 size: 15 residues. Trimming took off 5 bases at V and 0 bases at J, with 13 bases between the two ends. Germline CDR1 SGHNT, CDR2 YENEEA. CDR3 DNA sequence: TGTGCCAGCAGCCTTTCGACAGCGTACCAAGAGACCCAGTACTTC. Translated, it gives CASSLSTAYQETQYF.

This clonotype was detected ten times or more. The CDR3: CASSETSGNQPQHF. CDR3 sequence (DNA): TGTGCCAGCAGCGAGACTTCCGGGAATCAGCCCCAGCATTTT. The chain joins TRBV9 to TRBJ1-5; D is ambiguous. Trimming took 3 bases from V and 4 from J, leaving 11 bases between them. The CDR3 runs to 14 residues. The germline V gene encodes CDR1 SGDLS and CDR2 YYNGEE. Looking up the rest from reference TRBV9 and TRBJ1-5 gives the full variable domain: DSGVTQTPKHLITATGQRVTLRCSPRSGDLSVYWYQQSLDQGLQFLIQYYNGEERAKGNILERFSAQQFPDLHSELNLSSLELGDSALYFCASSETSGNQPQHFGDGTRLSIL.

This clonotype was counted a few times. The V and J genes are TRBV4-2 and TRBJ2-4; TRBD2 aligns across 7 bases. J was trimmed by 1 base and V by 0 bases; bases with no gene match: 12. Germline V gene data show CDR1 as LGHNA and CDR2 as YNFKEQ. The CDR3 extends over 19 amino acids. The CDR3 here is CASSQEEASGERAKNIQYF. The CDR3 bases are TGTGCCAGCAGCCAAGAAGAGGCTAGCGGCGAAAGGGCCAAAAACATTCAGTACTTC.

CDR3 sequence reads: CSVETGSEREKLFF. The CDR3 coding sequence is TGCAGCGTTGAAACCGGGTCGGAGCGTGAAAAACTGTTTTTT. This sequence joins TRBV29-1 and TRBJ1-4; D gene ambiguous. Germline CDR1 and CDR2: SQVTM and ANQGSEA. This CDR3 has 14 residues. V gave up 2 bases and J gave up 7 bases, with 14 bases separating them.

The table lists this clonotype with a few counts. The V call is TRBV5-1, the J call TRBJ1-6, with D unclear. CDR1 and CDR2 (germline): SGHRS, YFSETQ. The V end was cut by 0 bases, the J end by 1 base, with 11 bases between. There are 17 residues in the CDR3. The CDR3 region has the DNA TGCGCCAGCAGCTTGGGTCCTCCGGCTTCCTATAATTCACCCCTCCACTTT. Residues: CASSLGPPASYNSPLHF.

This clonotype was picked up many times. The V call is TRBV20-1, the J call TRBJ2-3; 8 bases fit TRBD2. The CDR3 has 13 amino acids. Trimming took 3 bases from V and 4 from J; bases not matched to a gene: 3. Germline CDR1 reads DFQATT; CDR2 reads SNEGSKA (reference sequence). In nucleotides, the CDR3 is TGCAGTGCTAGGGGCGGGGGGCCAGATACGCAGTATTTT. Protein product: CSARGGGPDTQYF.

A few counts support this clonotype. The chain recombines TRBV5-1 with TRBJ2-1; either TRBD1 or TRBD2 may fit D (6 bases each). The CDR3 has 14 amino acids. The ends were cut back, 4 bases at V and 2 bases at J, with 10 bases in the middle. Germline V gene lookup returns CDR1 SGHRS and CDR2 YFSETQ. CDR3 bases: TGCGCCAGCAGCGTCGGGGGCGCCTACAATGAGCAGTTCTTC. The encoded protein is CASSVGGAYNEQFF.

This clonotype was counted a few times. V and J are TRBV9 and TRBJ2-2, with TRBD2 identical over 10 bases. The CDR3 totals 17 residues. Trimming took 4 bases from V and 7 from J; bases not matched to a gene: 13. Germline loops: CDR1 SGDLS, CDR2 YYNGEE. CDR3: CASSPTLAGERGGELFF. The DNA for the CDR3 is TGTGCCAGCAGCCCGACCCTAGCGGGAGAGCGGGGCGGGGAGCTGTTTTTT.

This rearrangement joins TRBV5-1 to TRBJ2-1, with D tentatively TRBD2 (6 bases). Germline-derived CDR1 and CDR2 are SGHRS and YFSETQ. This CDR3 has 15 amino acids. Trimming cost V 2 bases and J 5 bases, with 14 bases left between them. DNA of the CDR3: TGCGCCAGCAGCTTCTCGGCTAGCGCCGACAATGAGCAGTTCTTC. Translation: CASSFSASADNEQFF.

CDR3 loop: CSPRDTIKNIQYF. CDR3 coding DNA: TGCAGTCCCAGGGACACAATTAAAAACATTCAGTACTTC. This chain connects TRBV20-1 to TRBJ2-4; TRBD1 might be the D (6 bases). The CDR3 totals 13 residues. V was trimmed by 8 bases and J by 4 bases, leaving 15 bases between them. CDR1 and CDR2 (germline): DFQATT, SNEGSKA (reference sequence).

This clonotype has a single count. V usage is TRBV13 and J usage is TRBJ2-5, with 10 bases aligning to TRBD2. The CDR3 totals 19 residues. Germline-derived CDR1 and CDR2 are PRHDT and FYEKMQ (reference sequence). Trimming cost V 1 base and J 5 bases; bases outside gene matches: 16. The CDR3 region is CASSLEASGGPRSLETQYF. The CDR3 nucleotides read TGTGCCAGCAGCTTAGAGGCTAGCGGGGGTCCAAGGTCGTTGGAGACCCAGTACTTC.

This chain links TRBV11-3 with TRBJ2-1; no clear D gene. The V gene's germline CDR1 is SGHNT and CDR2 YENEEA. This CDR3 has 13 amino acids. V was cut by 4 bases and J by 13 bases, with 17 bases left in between. This CDR3 is CASSYGRAWHQFF. CDR3 DNA sequence: TGTGCCAGCAGCTACGGACGTGCCTGGCACCAGTTCTTC. The full variable domain, with the rest looked up from reference TRBV11-3 and TRBJ2-1, is EAGVVQSPRYKIIEKKQPVAFWCNPISGHNTLYWYLQNLGQGPELLIRYENEEAVDDSQLPKDRFSAERLKGVDSTLKIQPAELGDSAVYLCASSYGRAWHQFFGPGTRLTVL.

At least ten counts were recorded for this clonotype. The chain joins TRBV15 to TRBJ2-7; no firm D call. CDR1 LNHNV and CDR2 YYDKDF come from the germline V gene (reference sequence). Trimming left V 0 bases short and J 5 bases short, with 14 bases between. The length of the CDR3 is 15 residues. This CDR3 is CATSRDYVEADEQYF. The CDR3 region has the DNA TGTGCCACCAGCAGAGATTACGTCGAGGCTGACGAGCAGTACTTC.

This clonotype has more than one count but fewer than ten. The genes are TRBV5-1 and TRBJ1-1; the D gene is possibly TRBD1 (5 bases). V dropped 5 bases and J dropped 8 bases, with 16 bases sitting between them. Per germline, CDR1 SGHRS and CDR2 YFSETQ. The CDR3 consists of 13 residues. CDR3 sequence reads: CASRRTGTVEAFF. The CDR3 DNA reads as TGCGCCAGCAGGCGTACGGGGACGGTCGAAGCTTTCTTT.

The rearrangement uses TRBV7-2 and TRBJ2-7; 10 bases agree with TRBD2. In germline, CDR1 is SGHTA, CDR2 FQGNSA. The CDR3 sequence is 16 residues long. The ends lost 7 bases at V and 6 bases at J; junction bases unmatched: 15. The CDR3 DNA follows: TGTGCCAGCACCCGACTCGGGGCTAGCGGGAGAAGCGAGCAGTACTTC. Encoded protein: CASTRLGASGRSEQYF.

The chain couples TRBV29-1 to TRBJ2-5, with TRBD1 matching 9 bases. Germline assignment: CDR1 SQVTM and CDR2 ANQGSEA. The CDR3 runs to 13 residues. J was trimmed by 4 bases and V by 6 bases; bases with no gene match: 6. The CDR3 reads CSVPGQGTETQYF. CDR3 DNA: TGCAGCGTCCCAGGACAGGGGACAGAGACCCAGTACTTC.

V gene TRBV13 combines with J gene TRBJ2-2, with 9 bases matching TRBD2. This CDR3 spans 17 amino acids. Trimming took 5 bases from V and 4 from J; bases not matched to a gene: 11. Per germline, CDR1 PRHDT and CDR2 FYEKMQ (reference sequence). Here the CDR3 reads CASSHDGSSGITGELFF. Here the CDR3 DNA reads TGTGCCAGCAGCCACGACGGGTCTAGCGGGATCACCGGGGAGCTGTTTTTT. The full variable domain, its missing parts supplied by reference TRBV13 and TRBJ2-2, is AAGVIQSPRHLIKEKRETATLKCYPIPRHDTVYWYQQGPGQDPQFLISFYEKMQSDKGSIPDRFSAQQFSDYHSELNMSSLELGDSALYFCASSHDGSSGITGELFFGEGSRLTVL.

The table lists this clonotype with many counts. The chain employs TRBV2 and TRBJ2-3, with D hard to call. The germline V gene has CDR1 SNHLY and CDR2 FYNNEI. V was pared by 8 bases and J by 2 bases, with 8 bases between. This CDR3 region has 12 residues. CDR3 in amino acids: CASLPYTDTQYF. The CDR3 DNA reads as TGTGCCAGCTTGCCGTACACAGATACGCAGTATTTT.

This chain joins TRBV7-9 and TRBJ2-7; TRBD2 matches at 8 bases. Germline CDR1 reads SEHNR; CDR2 reads FQNEAQ (reference sequence). The CDR3 has 17 amino acids. V was clipped by 6 bases and J by 2 bases; unmatched bases: 15. The CDR3 nucleotides read TGTGCCAGCAGTCGAGGTGGGGGACTAGGGATTGCCTACGAGCAGTACTTC. Protein sequence: CASSRGGGLGIAYEQYF.

This chain joins TRBV10-3 and TRBJ2-7, with 10 bases fitting TRBD1. Germline lookup yields CDR1 ENHRY and CDR2 SYGVKD. Germline trimming cut 7 bases from V and 4 bases from J; bases unmatched to any gene: 7. The CDR3 runs to 14 residues. In nucleotides, the CDR3 is TGTGCCATCATGCCGGGACAGGGGCTATACGAGCAGTACTTC. This codes for CAIMPGQGLYEQYF.

This chain links TRBV20-1 with TRBJ1-2, with 7 positions matching TRBD1. Trimming cost V 5 bases and J 0 bases; bases outside gene matches: 12. The CDR3 contains 16 residues. In germline, CDR1 is DFQATT, CDR2 SNEGSKA (reference sequence). CDR3 sequence reads: CSAGLGGIHSNYGYTF. DNA of the CDR3: TGCAGTGCTGGATTAGGGGGCATACACTCTAACTATGGCTACACCTTC.